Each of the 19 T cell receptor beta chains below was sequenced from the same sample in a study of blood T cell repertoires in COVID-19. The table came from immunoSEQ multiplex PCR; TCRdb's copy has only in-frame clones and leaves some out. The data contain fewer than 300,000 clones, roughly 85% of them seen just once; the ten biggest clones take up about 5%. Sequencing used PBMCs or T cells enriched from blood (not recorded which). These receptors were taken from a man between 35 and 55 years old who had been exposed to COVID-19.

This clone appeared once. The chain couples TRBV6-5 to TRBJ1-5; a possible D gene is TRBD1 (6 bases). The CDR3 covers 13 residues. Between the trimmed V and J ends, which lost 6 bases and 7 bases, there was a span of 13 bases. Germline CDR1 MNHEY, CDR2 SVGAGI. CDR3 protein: CASRTDRPQPQHF. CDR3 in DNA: TGTGCCAGCAGAACTGACAGGCCCCAGCCCCAGCATTTT.

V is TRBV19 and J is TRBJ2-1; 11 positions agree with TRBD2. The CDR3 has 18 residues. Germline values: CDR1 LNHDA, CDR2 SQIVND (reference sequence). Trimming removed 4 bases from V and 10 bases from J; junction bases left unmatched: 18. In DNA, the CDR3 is TGTGCCAGTAGTAGCTACCCACCTACTAGCGGGAGATGGGACGAGCAGTTCTTC. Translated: CASSSYPPTSGRWDEQFF.

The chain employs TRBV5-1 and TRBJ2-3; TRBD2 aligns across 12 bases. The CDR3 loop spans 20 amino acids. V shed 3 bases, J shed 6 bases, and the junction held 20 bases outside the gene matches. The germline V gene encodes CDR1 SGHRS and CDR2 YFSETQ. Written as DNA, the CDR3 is TGCGCCAGCAGCTACTTACGGTCGTCGGTCCTAGCGGGAGGGGTCGATACGCAGTATTTT. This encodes CASSYLRSSVLAGGVDTQYF.

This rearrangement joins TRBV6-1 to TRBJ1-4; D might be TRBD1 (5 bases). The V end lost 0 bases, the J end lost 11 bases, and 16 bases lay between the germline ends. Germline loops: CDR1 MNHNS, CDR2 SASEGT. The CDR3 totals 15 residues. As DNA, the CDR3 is TGTGCCAGCAGTGAAGCTGGCAGGGCCACGCTGAAACTGTTTTTT. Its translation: CASSEAGRATLKLFF.

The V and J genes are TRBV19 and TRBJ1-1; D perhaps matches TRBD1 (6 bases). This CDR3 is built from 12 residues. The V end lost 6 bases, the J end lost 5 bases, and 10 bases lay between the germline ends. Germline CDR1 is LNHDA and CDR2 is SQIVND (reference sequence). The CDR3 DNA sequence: TGTGCCAGTAGACCCCAGGGGACTGAAGCTTTCTTT. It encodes CASRPQGTEAFF.

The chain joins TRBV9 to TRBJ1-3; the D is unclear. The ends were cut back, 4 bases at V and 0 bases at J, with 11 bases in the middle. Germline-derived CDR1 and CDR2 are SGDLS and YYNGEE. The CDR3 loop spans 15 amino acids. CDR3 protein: CASSPTGDSGNTIYF. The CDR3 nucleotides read TGTGCCAGCAGCCCGACCGGGGACTCTGGAAACACCATATATTTT.

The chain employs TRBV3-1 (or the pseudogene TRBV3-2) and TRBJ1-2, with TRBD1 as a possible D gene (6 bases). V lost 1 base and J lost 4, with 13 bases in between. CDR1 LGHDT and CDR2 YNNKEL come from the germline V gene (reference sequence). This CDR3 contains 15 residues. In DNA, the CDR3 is TGTGCCAGCAGCCAAGCCCCAGGGGCTGGCTATGGCTACACCTTC. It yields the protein CASSQAPGAGYGYTF.

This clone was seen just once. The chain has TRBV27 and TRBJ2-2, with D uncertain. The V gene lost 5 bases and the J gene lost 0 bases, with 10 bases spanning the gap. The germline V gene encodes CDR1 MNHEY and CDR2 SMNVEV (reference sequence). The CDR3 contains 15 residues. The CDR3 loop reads CASSPDFSNTGELFF. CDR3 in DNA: TGTGCCAGCAGTCCAGACTTCTCGAACACCGGGGAGCTGTTTTTT.

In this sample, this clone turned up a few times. The CDR3 is CARQNRVGTEAFF. CDR3 bases: TGTGCCAGGCAAAACAGGGTCGGCACTGAAGCTTTCTTT. The chain combines TRBV2 with TRBJ1-1; tentatively, D is TRBD1 (6 bases). Trimming removed 9 bases at V and 4 bases at J, with 15 bases between. The CDR3 runs 13 residues. The germline gives CDR1 SNHLY, CDR2 FYNNEI.

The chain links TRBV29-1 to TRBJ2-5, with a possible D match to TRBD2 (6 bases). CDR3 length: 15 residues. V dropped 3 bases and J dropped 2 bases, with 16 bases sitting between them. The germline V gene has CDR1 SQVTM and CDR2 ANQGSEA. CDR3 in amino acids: CSVDRRGGTQETQYF. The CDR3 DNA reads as TGCAGCGTTGATAGGCGGGGCGGCACACAAGAGACCCAGTACTTC.

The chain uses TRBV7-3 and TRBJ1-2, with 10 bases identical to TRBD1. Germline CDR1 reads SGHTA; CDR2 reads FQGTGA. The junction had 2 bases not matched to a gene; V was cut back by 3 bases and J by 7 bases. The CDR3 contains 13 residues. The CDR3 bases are TGTGCCAGCAGCTTCGACAGGGGGCTTGGCTACACCTTC. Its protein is CASSFDRGLGYTF.

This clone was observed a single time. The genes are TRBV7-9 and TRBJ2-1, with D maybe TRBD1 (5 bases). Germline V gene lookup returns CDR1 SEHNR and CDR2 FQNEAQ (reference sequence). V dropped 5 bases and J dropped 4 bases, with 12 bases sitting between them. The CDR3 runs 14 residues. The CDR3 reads CASSNRTPYNEQFF. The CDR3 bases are TGTGCCAGCAGCAACAGGACACCTTACAATGAGCAGTTCTTC.

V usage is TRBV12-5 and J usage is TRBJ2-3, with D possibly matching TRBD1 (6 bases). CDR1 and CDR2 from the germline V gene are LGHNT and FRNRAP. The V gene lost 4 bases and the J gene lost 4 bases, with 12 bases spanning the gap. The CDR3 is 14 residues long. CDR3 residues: CASGSQGRPDTQYF. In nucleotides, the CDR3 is TGTGCTAGTGGTTCGCAGGGGAGACCAGATACGCAGTATTTT.

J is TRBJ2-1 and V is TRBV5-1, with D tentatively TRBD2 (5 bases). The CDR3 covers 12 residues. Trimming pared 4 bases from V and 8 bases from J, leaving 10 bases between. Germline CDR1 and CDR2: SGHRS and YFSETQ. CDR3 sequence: CASSPDWDEQFF. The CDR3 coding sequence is TGCGCCAGCAGCCCGGACTGGGATGAGCAGTTCTTC. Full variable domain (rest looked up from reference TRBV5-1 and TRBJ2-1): KAGVTQTPRYLIKTRGQQVTLSCSPISGHRSVSWYQQTPGQGLQFLFEYFSETQRNKGNFPGRFSGRQFSNSRSEMNVSTLELGDSALYLCASSPDWDEQFFGPGTRLTVL.

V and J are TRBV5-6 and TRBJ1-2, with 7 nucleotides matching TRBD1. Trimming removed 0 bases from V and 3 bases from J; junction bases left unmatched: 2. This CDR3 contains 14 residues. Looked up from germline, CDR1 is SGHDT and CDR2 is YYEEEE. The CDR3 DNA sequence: TGTGCCAGCAGCTTGGTAGGGGGCTACTATGGCTACACCTTC. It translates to CASSLVGGYYGYTF.

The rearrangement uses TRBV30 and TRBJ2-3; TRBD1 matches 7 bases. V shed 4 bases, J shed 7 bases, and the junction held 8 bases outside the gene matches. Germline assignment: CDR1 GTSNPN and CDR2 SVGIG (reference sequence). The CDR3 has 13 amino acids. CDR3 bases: TGTGCCTGGAATACCGGGACAGCAAATACGCAGTATTTT. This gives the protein CAWNTGTANTQYF.

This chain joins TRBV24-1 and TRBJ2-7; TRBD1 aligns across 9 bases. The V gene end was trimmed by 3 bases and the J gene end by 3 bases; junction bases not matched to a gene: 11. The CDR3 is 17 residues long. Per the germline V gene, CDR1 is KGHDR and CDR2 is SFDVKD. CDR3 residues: CATSDPRGTGTIYEQYF. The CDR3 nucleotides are TGTGCCACCAGTGATCCCAGGGGGACAGGGACCATCTACGAGCAGTACTTC.

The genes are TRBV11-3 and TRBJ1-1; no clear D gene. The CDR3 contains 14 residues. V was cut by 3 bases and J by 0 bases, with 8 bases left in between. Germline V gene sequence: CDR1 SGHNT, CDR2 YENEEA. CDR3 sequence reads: CASSFGNMNTEAFF. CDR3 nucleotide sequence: TGTGCCAGCAGCTTTGGCAACATGAACACTGAAGCTTTCTTT. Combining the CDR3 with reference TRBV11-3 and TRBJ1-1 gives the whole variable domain EAGVVQSPRYKIIEKKQPVAFWCNPISGHNTLYWYLQNLGQGPELLIRYENEEAVDDSQLPKDRFSAERLKGVDSTLKIQPAELGDSAVYLCASSFGNMNTEAFFGQGTRLTVV.

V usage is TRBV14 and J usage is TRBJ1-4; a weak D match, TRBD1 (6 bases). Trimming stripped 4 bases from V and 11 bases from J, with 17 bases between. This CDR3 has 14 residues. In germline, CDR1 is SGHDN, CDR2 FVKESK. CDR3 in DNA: TGTGCCAGCAGCCCGACTGGGACACTTTCTAAACTGTTTTTT. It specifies CASSPTGTLSKLFF.